The rows below give T cell receptor beta chains drawn from one sample of a study of early T cells in non-severe SARS-CoV-2 infection. TCRdb called the 5' RACE reads again in MiXCR, with one record for every CDR3 protein. The top ten hold about 16% of the sample, which has around 59,000 distinct CDR3 sequences, 8% to 9% seen once. The specimen was whole blood. The receptors were gathered from an adult who was a healthcare worker with PCR-confirmed SARS-CoV-2 infection or an uninfected control (not recorded which). The CDR3 runs from the conserved cysteine through the conserved F or W. The order of the fields is CDR3 protein, CDR3 DNA, V gene, D gene, clone size, J gene. A D gene is named only where the DNA matches it firmly. Where a row states a size, it is once, few, many or the class of an expanded clone; other rows omit it.

CDR3 protein: CASSLGGTGGKVAF
CDR3 DNA: TGTGCCAGCAGTTTAGGAGGGACAGGCGGAAAGGTGGCCTTC
V gene: TRBV28
D gene: TRBD1
clone size: many
J gene: TRBJ2-7

CDR3 protein: CSVAPGDAETQYF
CDR3 DNA: TGCAGCGTCGCCCCGGGGGATGCGGAGACCCAGTACTTC
V gene: TRBV29-1
D gene: NA
clone size: many
J gene: TRBJ2-5

CDR3 protein: CASSLGHRVSGELFF
CDR3 DNA: TGTGCCAGCAGTTTAGGTCACAGGGTCTCCGGGGAGCTGTTTTTT
V gene: TRBV28
D gene: NA
clone size: many
J gene: TRBJ2-2

CDR3 protein: CASSLSFLDSPLHF
CDR3 DNA: TGTGCCAGCAGTTTATCTTTTTTGGATTCACCCCTCCACTTT
V gene: TRBV27
D gene: NA
clone size: many
J gene: TRBJ1-6

CDR3 protein: CSVWTGTYEQYF
CDR3 DNA: TGCAGCGTTTGGACAGGGACTTACGAGCAGTACTTC
V gene: TRBV29-1
D gene: TRBD1
clone size: many
J gene: TRBJ2-7

CDR3 protein: CSVEGGGSYEQYF
CDR3 DNA: TGCAGCGTTGAAGGAGGCGGGAGCTACGAGCAGTACTTC
V gene: TRBV29-1
D gene: TRBD2
clone size: many
J gene: TRBJ2-7

CDR3 protein: CASSHGVSRTRSEQYF
CDR3 DNA: TGCGCCAGCAGCCACGGGGTGTCCCGGACTAGATCCGAGCAGTACTTC
V gene: TRBV4-1
D gene: TRBD2
clone size: many
J gene: TRBJ2-7

CDR3 protein: CASGPGPTSYEQYF
CDR3 DNA: TGCGCCAGCGGACCCGGGCCGACGTCCTACGAGCAGTACTTC
V gene: TRBV5-1
D gene: NA
clone size: medium-sized
J gene: TRBJ2-7

CDR3 protein: CATSPPGLDFNEQFF
CDR3 DNA: TGTGCCACCAGCCCACCGGGACTAGACTTCAATGAGCAGTTCTTC
V gene: TRBV24-1
D gene: TRBD2
clone size: few
J gene: TRBJ2-1

CDR3 protein: CASSLGFAGGRNEQFF
CDR3 DNA: TGTGCCAGCAGCTTAGGTTTTGCGGGAGGTCGGAATGAGCAGTTCTTC
V gene: TRBV7-9
D gene: TRBD2
clone size: many
J gene: TRBJ2-1

CDR3 protein: CSARDQETQYF
CDR3 DNA: TGCAGTGCTAGAGATCAGGAGACCCAGTACTTC
V gene: TRBV20-1
D gene: NA
clone size: NA
J gene: TRBJ2-5

CDR3 protein: CASSRWGDGGVVYNEQFF
CDR3 DNA: TGTGCCAGTAGTCGATGGGGGGACGGTGGTGTGGTCTACAATGAGCAGTTCTTC
V gene: TRBV19
D gene: NA
clone size: few
J gene: TRBJ2-1

CDR3 protein: CSATGQGPGQPQHF
CDR3 DNA: TGCAGTGCAACGGGACAGGGGCCCGGTCAGCCCCAGCATTTT
V gene: TRBV20-1
D gene: TRBD1
clone size: NA
J gene: TRBJ1-5

CDR3 protein: CSAEQQDYEQYF
CDR3 DNA: TGCAGTGCGGAACAACAAGACTACGAGCAGTACTTC
V gene: TRBV20-1
D gene: NA
clone size: many
J gene: TRBJ2-7

CDR3 protein: CASSLNRGNTEAFF
CDR3 DNA: TGTGCCAGCAGCTTAAACAGGGGAAACACTGAAGCTTTCTTT
V gene: TRBV11-2
D gene: TRBD1
clone size: NA
J gene: TRBJ1-1

CDR3 protein: CASSSIGLAKNIQYF
CDR3 DNA: TGTGCCAGCAGCTCGATTGGTTTAGCCAAAAACATTCAGTACTTC
V gene: TRBV12-3/TRBV12-4
D gene: NA
clone size: many
J gene: TRBJ2-4

CDR3 protein: CASSLDAGGNEQFF
CDR3 DNA: TGCGCCAGCAGCTTGGATGCGGGAGGTAATGAGCAGTTCTTC
V gene: TRBV5-1
D gene: TRBD2
clone size: many
J gene: TRBJ2-1

CDR3 protein: CSVEDPSGRNTGELFF
CDR3 DNA: TGCAGCGTTGAAGACCCTAGCGGGAGGAACACCGGGGAGCTGTTTTTT
V gene: TRBV29-1
D gene: TRBD2
clone size: NA
J gene: TRBJ2-2

CDR3 protein: CASSGGTGRNTEAFF
CDR3 DNA: TGTGCCAGCAGCGGAGGGACAGGGAGGAACACTGAAGCTTTCTTT
V gene: TRBV7-3
D gene: TRBD1
clone size: many
J gene: TRBJ1-1

CDR3 protein: CASSLVSPTNEKLFF
CDR3 DNA: TGTGCCAGCAGCTTAGTTTCCCCAACTAATGAAAAACTGTTTTTT
V gene: TRBV7-9
D gene: NA
clone size: NA
J gene: TRBJ1-4

CDR3 protein: CASSPGRGPMNTEAFF
CDR3 DNA: TGTGCCAGCAGCCCCGGGAGGGGGCCTATGAACACTGAAGCTTTCTTT
V gene: TRBV11-2
D gene: TRBD1
clone size: few
J gene: TRBJ1-1

CDR3 protein: CASSIGQGFDTQYF
CDR3 DNA: TGTGCCAGCAGCATAGGGCAGGGTTTCGATACGCAGTATTTT
V gene: TRBV7-9
D gene: NA
clone size: NA
J gene: TRBJ2-3

CDR3 protein: CASSQWNGENTEAFF
CDR3 DNA: TGCGCCAGCAGCCAATGGAACGGAGAGAACACTGAAGCTTTCTTT
V gene: TRBV4-1
D gene: NA
clone size: few
J gene: TRBJ1-1

CDR3 protein: CASSLGLSSNQPQHF
CDR3 DNA: TGTGCCAGCAGTTTGGGTCTTAGTAGCAATCAGCCCCAGCATTTT
V gene: TRBV12-3/TRBV12-4
D gene: NA
clone size: many
J gene: TRBJ1-5

CDR3 protein: CASSLSSQETQHF
CDR3 DNA: TGTGCCAGCAGCTTAAGTAGTCAAGAGACCCAGCACTTC
V gene: TRBV7-9
D gene: NA
clone size: NA
J gene: TRBJ2-5

CDR3 protein: CASRVTSTGPPEQYF
CDR3 DNA: TGTGCCAGCAGGGTAACGTCGACAGGGCCCCCGGAACAGTACTTC
V gene: TRBV28
D gene: TRBD1
clone size: few
J gene: TRBJ2-7

CDR3 protein: CASSSTTKAAFF
CDR3 DNA: TGTGCCAGCAGCTCAACGACGAAGGCAGCTTTCTTT
V gene: TRBV28
D gene: NA
clone size: few
J gene: TRBJ1-1

CDR3 protein: CASSGREGRYEQYF
CDR3 DNA: TGTGCCAGCAGTGGGCGGGAGGGCCGCTACGAGCAGTACTTC
V gene: TRBV28
D gene: TRBD2
clone size: NA
J gene: TRBJ2-7

CDR3 protein: CASSLADYEQYF
CDR3 DNA: TGTGCCAGCAGCTTGGCGGACTACGAGCAGTACTTC
V gene: TRBV5-6
D gene: NA
clone size: many
J gene: TRBJ2-7

CDR3 protein: CASSQAQGTEAFF
CDR3 DNA: TGTGCCAGCAGCCAAGCACAGGGCACTGAAGCTTTCTTT
V gene: TRBV3-1
D gene: NA
clone size: many
J gene: TRBJ1-1

CDR3 protein: CATSGGDNEQFF
CDR3 DNA: TGTGCCACCAGTGGGGGAGACAATGAGCAGTTCTTC
V gene: TRBV24-1
D gene: NA
clone size: medium-sized
J gene: TRBJ2-1

CDR3 protein: CASSLVVGGQVF
CDR3 DNA: TGTGCCAGCAGCTTAGTGGTGGGTGGACAGGTCTTC
V gene: TRBV11-2
D gene: TRBD1
clone size: NA
J gene: TRBJ2-7

CDR3 protein: CASSEWGQDPKQYF
CDR3 DNA: TGTGCCAGCAGTGAATGGGGGCAGGACCCCAAGCAGTACTTC
V gene: TRBV6-1
D gene: NA
clone size: many
J gene: TRBJ2-7

CDR3 protein: CASRNTGLAANNEQFF
CDR3 DNA: TGTGCCAGCAGAAACACCGGACTAGCGGCAAACAATGAGCAGTTCTTC
V gene: TRBV6-2/TRBV6-3
D gene: TRBD2
clone size: many
J gene: TRBJ2-1

CDR3 protein: CASSHEPSREQFF
CDR3 DNA: TGCGCCAGCAGCCATGAGCCTAGCAGGGAGCAGTTCTTC
V gene: TRBV4-1
D gene: NA
clone size: many
J gene: TRBJ2-1

CDR3 protein: CASSAQGLYEQYF
CDR3 DNA: TGTGCCAGTAGTGCTCAGGGACTCTACGAGCAGTACTTC
V gene: TRBV19
D gene: NA
clone size: many
J gene: TRBJ2-7

CDR3 protein: CASSSPRGDENYGYTF
CDR3 DNA: TGTGCCAGCAGCTCCCCCCGGGGGGACGAGAACTATGGCTACACCTTC
V gene: TRBV7-2
D gene: NA
clone size: many
J gene: TRBJ1-2

CDR3 protein: CATDSNQPQHF
CDR3 DNA: TGTGCCACCGATAGTAATCAGCCCCAGCATTTT
V gene: TRBV19
D gene: NA
clone size: NA
J gene: TRBJ1-5

CDR3 protein: CASSVGGVETQYF
CDR3 DNA: TGTGCCAGCAGTGTAGGGGGCGTAGAGACCCAGTACTTC
V gene: TRBV7-8
D gene: TRBD1
clone size: many
J gene: TRBJ2-5

CDR3 protein: CASSEGEQFF
CDR3 DNA: TGTGCCAGCAGTGAGGGTGAGCAGTTCTTC
V gene: TRBV2
D gene: NA
clone size: many
J gene: TRBJ2-1

CDR3 protein: CASRRTRGNTGELFF
CDR3 DNA: TGTGCCAGCAGACGGACGCGGGGGAACACCGGGGAGCTGTTTTTT
V gene: TRBV28
D gene: NA
clone size: many
J gene: TRBJ2-2

CDR3 protein: CASSLGGHNEQFF
CDR3 DNA: TGTGCCAGCAGCTTAGGGGGCCACAATGAGCAGTTCTTC
V gene: TRBV11-1
D gene: NA
clone size: few
J gene: TRBJ2-1

CDR3 protein: CASSQDPGRARSDTQYF
CDR3 DNA: TGCGCCAGCAGCCAAGATCCGGGGAGGGCTCGGTCAGATACGCAGTATTTT
V gene: TRBV4-3
D gene: TRBD2
clone size: few
J gene: TRBJ2-3

CDR3 protein: CASSTPAGIKQETQYF
CDR3 DNA: TGTGCCAGCAGCACCCCAGCAGGGATTAAACAAGAGACCCAGTACTTC
V gene: TRBV5-4
D gene: NA
clone size: many
J gene: TRBJ2-5

CDR3 protein: CASSSGRTGSYEQYF
CDR3 DNA: TGTGCCAGCTCCTCCGGGCGGACAGGGTCCTACGAGCAGTACTTC
V gene: TRBV6-5
D gene: TRBD1
clone size: many
J gene: TRBJ2-7